This T cell receptor (beta chain) was recorded in a study of PD-1 blockade in classical Hodgkin lymphoma. Study observations and caveats: Newly diagnosed patients were reported to exhibit reduced baseline TCR diversity relative to healthy donors.

The CDR3 is 15 residues long. Germline trimming cut 4 bases from V and 6 bases from J; bases unmatched to any gene: 7. Germline assignment: CDR1 LNHDA and CDR2 SQIVND (reference sequence). In regard to this clone: The target antigen is unknown.

Sequenced by immunoSEQ multiplex PCR; TCRdb stores in-frame clones only, minus some. The sample consists of tens of thousands of clones, approximately 90% of them appearing once. Time point in this sample: newly diagnosed, previously untreated cHL patient sample. The study purified CD4+ T cells from thawed PBMCs using magnetic negative selection. Specimen: CD4+ T cells from blood. The receptor's source is a human donor with classical Hodgkin lymphoma. V is TRBV19 and J is TRBJ2-2; 8 positions agree with TRBD1. CDR3 amino acids: CASSTVAGGSGELFF. In DNA form, the CDR3 reads TGTGCCAGTAGTACCGTGGCAGGGGGCTCCGGGGAGCTGTTTTTT.